The 20 T cell receptor beta chains presented below share a single source sample, sequenced in a study of high-grade serous ovarian cancer treatment subgroups. Tumor tissue was taken before any definitive surgery or chemotherapy was given. Profiling relied on immunoSEQ multiplex PCR, and the TCRdb table lists in-frame clones only, not all of them. This sample carries about 7,700 clones, 72% of them seen once, and the ten largest clones take approximately 5.8%. Sequences were obtained from tumor tissue. The origin of the receptors is a human donor with high-grade serous ovarian cancer.

The rearrangement links TRBV5-6 to TRBJ2-1, with D possibly being TRBD2 (6 bases). The CDR3 has 13 residues. Germline values: CDR1 SGHDT, CDR2 YYEEEE. V was cut by 3 bases and J by 6 bases, with 10 bases left in between. The CDR3 nucleotides are TGTGCCAGCAGCTCGGGGACTGCCAATGAGCAGTTCTTC. Its protein is CASSSGTANEQFF. Together with reference TRBV5-6 and TRBJ2-1, the CDR3 gives the full variable domain: DAGVTQSPTHLIKTRGQQVTLRCSPKSGHDTVSWYQQALGQGPQFIFQYYEEEERQRGNFPDRFSGHQFPNYSSELNVNALLLGDSALYLCASSSGTANEQFFGPGTRLTVL.

The chain employs TRBV4-1 and TRBJ2-1; 13 positions agree with TRBD2. CDR1 is MGHRA, CDR2 YSYEKL, per germline. Trimming at V came to 1 base and at J to 10 bases, leaving 1 base not matched to a gene. CDR3 size: 14 residues. DNA of the CDR3: TGCGCCAGCAGCCAAGGACTAGCGGGAGGCGAGCAGTTCTTC. Translating it yields CASSQGLAGGEQFF.

The chain employs TRBV23-1 and TRBJ2-7; D is undetermined. TRBV23-1 counts as an open reading frame of uncertain function. With 2 bases removed from V and 7 bases from J, the gap between germline ends came to 9 bases. This CDR3 is built from 12 residues. In DNA, the CDR3 is TGCGCCAGCAGTCAACCCCCACAGGAGCAGTACTTC. This sequence encodes CASSQPPQEQYF.

V usage is TRBV4-1 and J usage is TRBJ1-1, with 11 positions matching TRBD1. J gave up 7 bases and V 3 bases, and 7 bases lay outside the gene matches. The CDR3 runs 15 residues. Germline V CDR1 and CDR2: MGHRA, YSYEKL. CDR3 amino acids: CASSHGFGTGGEAFF. The CDR3 region has the DNA TGCGCCAGCAGCCACGGCTTCGGGACAGGGGGTGAAGCTTTCTTT.

The rearrangement links TRBV29-1 to TRBJ1-1; TRBD1 might be the D (6 bases). CDR1 is SQVTM, CDR2 ANQGSEA, per germline. V lost 4 bases, J lost 7 bases, and 16 bases lay in between. There are 13 residues in the CDR3. CDR3 region: CSVAVSGASEAFF. The CDR3 coding sequence is TGCAGCGTTGCCGTTTCAGGGGCTAGTGAAGCTTTCTTT.

DNA for the CDR3: TGTGCCAGCAGCGTAGGTTTGGGGACTTTTGTAGCGAACACCGGGGAGCTGTTTTTT. It codes for CASSVGLGTFVANTGELFF. The chain links TRBV9 to TRBJ2-2; weak D call: TRBD2 (6 bases). CDR1 is SGDLS, CDR2 YYNGEE, per germline. Trimming took 0 bases from V and 0 from J, leaving 18 bases between them. The CDR3 has 19 residues.

This chain joins TRBV20-1 and TRBJ2-5, with 7 nucleotides matching TRBD1. The CDR3 has 11 residues. V was clipped by 6 bases and J by 7 bases; unmatched bases: 5. The germline V gene has CDR1 DFQATT and CDR2 SNEGSKA (reference sequence). The CDR3 spells CSARPGGTQYF. CDR3 coding DNA: TGCAGTGCCAGGCCAGGGGGGACCCAGTACTTC.

This chain joins TRBV7-8 and TRBJ1-1, with 8 bases fitting TRBD1. The length of the CDR3 is 14 residues. Per the germline V gene, CDR1 is SGHVS and CDR2 is FQNEAQ. Unmatched junction bases numbered 6, after V lost 4 bases and J lost 5 bases. This CDR3 is CASSSWTGRTEAFF. The CDR3 coding sequence is TGTGCCAGCAGCTCTTGGACAGGGAGGACTGAAGCTTTCTTT.

This chain uses TRBV6-4 with TRBJ2-6; a possible D gene is TRBD1 (6 bases). Trimming took off 2 bases at V and 0 bases at J, with 23 bases between the two ends. The V gene's germline CDR1 is MRHNA and CDR2 SNTAGT. CDR3 length: 21 residues. CDR3 protein: CASSDEVPRDTRDSGANVLTF. As DNA, the CDR3 is TGTGCCAGCAGTGACGAAGTACCCAGGGACACCAGAGACTCTGGGGCCAACGTCCTGACTTTC.

The rearrangement joins TRBV12-5 to TRBJ1-1, with D possibly TRBD1 on 5 matching bases. Trimming removed 4 bases at V and 6 bases at J, with 21 bases between. In germline, CDR1 is LGHNT, CDR2 FRNRAP. The CDR3 sequence is 16 residues long. CDR3 amino acids: CASGSAVGGSKAEAFF. The DNA for the CDR3 is TGTGCTAGTGGTTCGGCGGTGGGGGGATCCAAGGCTGAAGCTTTCTTT.

This clone was picked up a small number of times. In DNA, the CDR3 is TGTGCCCCCGGGAACTGCACAGATACGCAGTATTTT. It encodes CAPGNCTDTQYF. V usage is TRBV6-5 and J usage is TRBJ2-3, with TRBD2 as a possible D gene (5 bases). The V end was cut by 11 bases, the J end by 1 base, with 10 bases between. This CDR3 is 12 amino acids long. CDR1 MNHEY and CDR2 SVGAGI come from the germline V gene.

The rearrangement uses TRBV6-5 and TRBJ2-2; D could derive from TRBD1 or TRBD2 (7 bases each). This CDR3 is 16 amino acids long. V was cut by 4 bases and J by 7 bases, with 19 bases left in between. Per the germline V gene, CDR1 is MNHEY and CDR2 is SVGAGI. This chain's CDR3 is CASSSQGGIDGGELFF. The CDR3 DNA reads as TGTGCCAGCAGTTCTCAGGGGGGGATTGATGGCGGGGAGCTGTTTTTT.

In its sample, this clone was seen a few times. The chain has TRBV6-6 and TRBJ2-7; D is uncertain. Germline V gene data show CDR1 as MNHNY and CDR2 as SVGAGI (reference sequence). The CDR3 has 12 amino acids. The V gene lost 2 bases and the J gene lost 5 bases, with 7 bases spanning the gap. Here the CDR3 DNA reads TGTGCCAGCAGTTACACAGCAGACGAGCAGTACTTC. Translation: CASSYTADEQYF.

The chain joins TRBV5-1 to TRBJ2-5; TRBD1 is a possible D gene (5 bases). The CDR3 is made up of 14 amino acids. V lost 2 bases to trimming and J lost 2 bases, with 10 bases between them. CDR1 SGHRS and CDR2 YFSETQ come from the germline V gene. The CDR3 region is CASSLGVIQETQYF. As DNA, the CDR3 is TGCGCCAGCAGCTTAGGGGTTATTCAAGAGACCCAGTACTTC.

With regard to this clone: Sequence at one end of the junction differs from germline and may be a read error. The J gene is TRBJ2-7, the V gene TRBV6-6, with D perhaps matching TRBD1 (6 bases). This CDR3 has 14 residues. Per germline, CDR1 MNHNY and CDR2 SVGAGI (reference sequence). In DNA form, the CDR3 reads TGTGCCAACAGTTACGAGGGGGTTTCGGGGGAGCAGTACTTC. Translated: CANSYEGVSGEQYF.

The chain joins TRBV6-6 to TRBJ1-2, with 9 bases matching TRBD1. CDR1 MNHNY and CDR2 SVGAGI come from the germline V gene (reference sequence). V shed 7 bases, J shed 8 bases, and the junction held 8 bases outside the gene matches. CDR3 length: 13 residues. The chain's CDR3 is CASIGQGRGGYTF. Here the CDR3 DNA reads TGTGCCAGCATTGGACAGGGGAGAGGAGGCTACACCTTC.

The gene calls are TRBV28 and TRBJ1-5, with TRBD1 identical over 9 bases. This CDR3 has 14 residues. J lost 7 bases, V lost 5 bases, and 6 bases had no gene match. The germline V gene has CDR1 MDHEN and CDR2 SYDVKM. The CDR3 DNA reads as TGTGCCAGCAGTCCCCGGACAGGGGTACAGCCCCAGCATTTT. The encoded protein is CASSPRTGVQPQHF. The complete variable domain, with remaining parts taken from reference TRBV28 and TRBJ1-5, reads DVKVTQSSRYLVKRTGEKVFLECVQDMDHENMFWYRQDPGLGLRLIYFSYDVKMKEKGDIPEGYSVSREKKERFSLILESASTNQTSMYLCASSPRTGVQPQHFGDGTRLSIL.

The chain carries TRBV6-1 and TRBJ1-5, with 10 bases identical to TRBD1. The V segment lost 6 bases and the J segment 3 bases; nucleotides outside the gene matches: 5. The CDR3 is 15 residues long. Germline CDR1 reads MNHNS; CDR2 reads SASEGT. The CDR3 sequence: CASRGTGASNQPQHF. The CDR3, as DNA: TGTGCCAGCAGAGGGACAGGGGCCTCCAATCAGCCCCAGCATTTT.

The V call is TRBV29-1, the J call TRBJ1-2; no clear D gene. V was trimmed by 1 base and J by 4 bases, leaving 13 bases between them. Germline values: CDR1 SQVTM, CDR2 ANQGSEA. The CDR3 has 14 amino acids. Here the CDR3 reads CSVEGGKMGYGYTF. The CDR3 DNA is TGCAGCGTTGAAGGAGGTAAAATGGGCTATGGCTACACCTTC.

The chain employs TRBV7-2 and TRBJ2-5; D is perhaps TRBD1 (5 bases). The CDR3 sequence is 16 residues long. Germline V lookup: CDR1 SGHTA, CDR2 FQGNSA. V lost 1 base and J 2 bases, leaving 14 bases between the germline ends. The CDR3 DNA follows: TGTGCCAGCAGCTTAGATCCAGGGTGGGGTCAAGAGACCCAGTACTTC. Residues: CASSLDPGWGQETQYF.